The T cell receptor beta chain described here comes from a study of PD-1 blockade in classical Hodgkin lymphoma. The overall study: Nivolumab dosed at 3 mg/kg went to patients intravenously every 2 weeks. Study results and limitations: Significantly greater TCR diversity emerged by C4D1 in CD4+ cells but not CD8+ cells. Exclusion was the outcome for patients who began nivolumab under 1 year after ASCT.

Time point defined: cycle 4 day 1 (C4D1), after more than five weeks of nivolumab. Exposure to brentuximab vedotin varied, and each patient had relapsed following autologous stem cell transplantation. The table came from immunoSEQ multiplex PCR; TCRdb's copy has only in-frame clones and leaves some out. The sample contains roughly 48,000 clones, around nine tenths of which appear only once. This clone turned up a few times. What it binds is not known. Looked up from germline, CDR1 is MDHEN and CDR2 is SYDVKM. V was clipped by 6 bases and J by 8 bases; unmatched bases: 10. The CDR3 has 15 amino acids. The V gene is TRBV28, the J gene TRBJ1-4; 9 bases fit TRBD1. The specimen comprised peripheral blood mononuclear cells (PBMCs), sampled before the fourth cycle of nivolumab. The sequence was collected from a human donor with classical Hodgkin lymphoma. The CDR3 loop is CASSSPGTGHEKLFF. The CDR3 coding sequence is TGTGCCAGCAGCTCACCCGGGACAGGGCACGAAAAACTGTTTTTT.